The next 19 T cell receptor beta chains were all read from a single sample in a study of blood T cell repertoires in COVID-19 (dated by TCRdb to 2019 to 2021). The library came from the immunoSEQ multiplex PCR assay. In TCRdb, the immuneACCESS table is reduced to in-frame sequences with V and J assigned. These tables do not hold every clone; where another copy was compared, an unresolved V gene accounts for under half, and the others remain unexplained. The sample yields roughly 300,000 clones; approximately 84% were counted once. Together, the top ten hold 3.5% to 5% of the sample. Sequenced material: PBMCs or T cells enriched from blood (not recorded which). The receptors come from a man aged 25-45 years who had recovered from COVID-19.

This chain uses TRBV5-5 with TRBJ1-2; 9 bases fit TRBD1. The germline CDR1 and CDR2 sequences are SGHKS and YYEKEE (reference sequence). CDR3 length equals 15 residues. Trimming cost V 3 bases and J 4 bases; bases outside gene matches: 7. The CDR3 sequence is CASSSPGQGVYGYTF. The DNA for the CDR3 is TGTGCCAGCAGCTCACCGGGACAGGGTGTCTATGGCTACACCTTC. The full variable domain, its missing parts supplied by reference TRBV5-5 and TRBJ1-2, is DAGVTQSPTHLIKTRGQQVTLRCSPISGHKSVSWYQQVLGQGPQFIFQYYEKEERGRGNFPDRFSARQFPNYSSELNVNALLLGDSALYLCASSSPGQGVYGYTFGSGTRLTVV.

V and J are TRBV30 and TRBJ1-2; 10 bases line up with TRBD1. Trimming removed 4 bases from V and 11 bases from J; junction bases left unmatched: 7. Germline CDR1 is GTSNPN and CDR2 is SVGIG (reference sequence). This CDR3 contains 12 residues. The CDR3 nucleotides read TGTGCCTGGAAAGGACAGGGGGTAGGGTACACCTTC. It encodes CAWKGQGVGYTF.

The rearrangement uses TRBV5-1 and TRBJ1-4; a possible D gene is TRBD1 (5 bases). This CDR3 has 14 residues. The germline CDR1 and CDR2 sequences are SGHRS and YFSETQ. The germline V and J ends were trimmed by 0 bases and 3 bases, with 6 bases remaining between them. CDR3 nucleotide sequence: TGCGCCAGCAGCTTGGGCAGGGCTAATGAAAAACTGTTTTTT. Amino acid sequence: CASSLGRANEKLFF. The full variable domain, completed using reference TRBV5-1 and TRBJ1-4, is KAGVTQTPRYLIKTRGQQVTLSCSPISGHRSVSWYQQTPGQGLQFLFEYFSETQRNKGNFPGRFSGRQFSNSRSEMNVSTLELGDSALYLCASSLGRANEKLFFGSGTQLSVL.

In this sample, this clone turned up a few times. The gene calls are TRBV4-1 and TRBJ2-7; 7 bases match TRBD1. The CDR3 runs 14 residues. The germline CDR1 and CDR2 sequences are MGHRA and YSYEKL. V was pared by 3 bases and J by 6 bases, with 8 bases of the junction left unmatched. CDR3 residues: CASSHAMTGIEQYF. CDR3 coding DNA: TGCGCCAGCAGCCACGCCATGACAGGGATCGAGCAGTACTTC.

The gene calls are TRBV11-2 and TRBJ2-3; TRBD2 matches at 7 bases. Germline trimming cut 7 bases from V and 2 bases from J; bases unmatched to any gene: 6. The CDR3 covers 14 residues. Germline CDR1 SGHAT, CDR2 FQNNGV. The CDR3 loop reads CASKLARSTDTQYF. Here the CDR3 DNA reads TGTGCCAGCAAACTAGCGCGATCCACAGATACGCAGTATTTT.

The rearrangement links TRBV12-3 or TRBV12-4 to TRBJ1-1, with D possibly TRBD1 on 6 matching bases. Trimming took off 4 bases at V and 0 bases at J, with 6 bases between the two ends. The CDR3 is 13 amino acids. CDR3 loop: CASSWTVNTEAFF. The CDR3 coding sequence is TGTGCCAGCAGTTGGACAGTGAACACTGAAGCTTTCTTT.

CDR3 sequence (DNA): TGTGCCTGGAGTGTGTCGGGGGAGACCCAGTACTTC. This gives the protein CAWSVSGETQYF. The chain recombines TRBV30 with TRBJ2-5, with a possible D match to TRBD2 (5 bases). V lost 0 bases to trimming and J lost 5 bases, with 7 bases between them. The CDR3 has 12 amino acids. The germline CDR1 and CDR2 sequences are GTSNPN and SVGIG (reference sequence).

The chain is built from TRBV11-2 and TRBJ1-3, with 9 bases fitting TRBD1. Trimming took 1 base from V and 0 from J; bases not matched to a gene: 4. Looked up from germline, CDR1 is SGHAT and CDR2 is FQNNGV. The CDR3 contains 17 residues. The CDR3 protein is CASSLGPDRGSGNTIYF. As DNA, the CDR3 is TGTGCCAGCAGCTTAGGCCCGGACAGGGGCTCTGGAAACACCATATATTTT.

The chain uses TRBV5-4 and TRBJ2-1; TRBD2 matches 8 bases. V lost 4 bases to trimming and J lost 4 bases; unmatched junction nucleotides: 7. The CDR3 spans 15 residues. The germline gives CDR1 SGHNT, CDR2 YYREEE (reference sequence). The DNA for the CDR3 is TGTGCCAGCAGCCCCCTCGGCGGGGGGTACAATGAGCAGTTCTTC. Translation gives CASSPLGGGYNEQFF.

The chain carries TRBV24-1 and TRBJ2-1, with 10 nucleotides matching TRBD1. The CDR3 totals 16 residues. The V and J ends lost 3 bases and 6 bases, in that order; junction bases with no gene match: 7. The germline CDR1 and CDR2 sequences are KGHDR and SFDVKD. Here the CDR3 DNA reads TGTGCCACCAGTGATGCGGGACAGGGGCTTCGCAATGAGCAGTTCTTC. Amino acids: CATSDAGQGLRNEQFF.

The V call is TRBV5-1, the J call TRBJ2-1; 9 bases fit TRBD1. V trimming: 5 bases; J trimming: 3 bases; junction bases outside the gene matches: 6. The CDR3 is 15 amino acids. CDR1 SGHRS and CDR2 YFSETQ come from the germline V gene. The CDR3 loop is CASSPVTGGYNEQFF. CDR3 nucleotide sequence: TGCGCCAGCAGTCCTGTGACAGGGGGCTACAATGAGCAGTTCTTC.

The rearrangement joins TRBV24-1 to TRBJ2-3; 9 bases agree with TRBD1. Per the germline V gene, CDR1 is KGHDR and CDR2 is SFDVKD. V dropped 3 bases and J dropped 6; count of bases not matched to a gene: 12. The CDR3 has 17 amino acids. Here the CDR3 DNA reads TGTGCCACCAGTGATCCCGGTGGGGGACAGGGTTGGGATACGCAGTATTTT. This sequence encodes CATSDPGGGQGWDTQYF.

This chain uses TRBV11-3 with TRBJ1-1, with D unclear. This CDR3 comprises 13 residues. Germline V gives CDR1 SGHNT, CDR2 YENEEA. Trimming took 4 bases from V and 6 from J, leaving 12 bases between them. This chain's CDR3 is CASSSYQRSEAFF. DNA of the CDR3: TGTGCCAGCAGCTCCTACCAACGGTCTGAAGCTTTCTTT.

This rearrangement joins TRBV5-4 to TRBJ2-7; TRBD2 agrees at 8 bases. Germline assignment: CDR1 SGHNT and CDR2 YYREEE (reference sequence). The V segment lost 4 bases and the J segment 0 bases; nucleotides outside the gene matches: 6. The CDR3 totals 15 residues. CDR3 DNA: TGTGCCAGCAGCACAACTAGCGGCTTCTCCTACGAGCAGTACTTC. Amino acid sequence: CASSTTSGFSYEQYF. The full variable domain, with the rest looked up from reference TRBV5-4 and TRBJ2-7, is ETGVTQSPTHLIKTRGQQVTLRCSSQSGHNTVSWYQQALGQGPQFIFQYYREEENGRGNFPPRFSGLQFPNYSSELNVNALELDDSALYLCASSTTSGFSYEQYFGPGTRLTVT.

The rearrangement joins TRBV10-3 to TRBJ2-7; D is perhaps TRBD1 (6 bases). CDR1 and CDR2 from the germline V gene are ENHRY and SYGVKD. V shed 4 bases and J shed 3 bases, with 19 bases lying between them. CDR3 length equals 16 residues. The CDR3 loop is CAISGRHRESFYEQYF. DNA of the CDR3: TGTGCCATCAGTGGACGTCACAGGGAAAGTTTCTACGAGCAGTACTTC.

The chain recombines TRBV5-1 with TRBJ1-2; 7 bases match TRBD1. The germline V gene has CDR1 SGHRS and CDR2 YFSETQ. With 7 bases clipped from V and 4 bases from J, the junction kept 13 bases outside the gene matches. The CDR3 runs to 15 residues. In nucleotides, the CDR3 is TGCGCCAGCTCCGCCCGCCCCCAGGGGGGCTATGGCTACACCTTC. This translates into CASSARPQGGYGYTF.

J is TRBJ1-4 and V is TRBV4-1; TRBD1 agrees at 9 bases. CDR3 length equals 16 residues. Germline values: CDR1 MGHRA, CDR2 YSYEKL. Trimming removed 1 base from V and 7 bases from J; junction bases left unmatched: 7. As DNA, the CDR3 is TGCGCCAGCAGCCAAGGGGTTCGGACAGGGGTTGAAAAACTGTTTTTT. It codes for CASSQGVRTGVEKLFF.

This chain connects TRBV27 to TRBJ1-1; possible D gene TRBD1, 5 bases. CDR3 length: 14 amino acids. Per the germline V gene, CDR1 is MNHEY and CDR2 is SMNVEV (reference sequence). Deletions cut 1 base from V and 3 bases from J, with 9 bases between. Here the CDR3 reads CASSLWGGDTEAFF. For the CDR3, the DNA is TGTGCCAGCAGTTTATGGGGGGGAGACACTGAAGCTTTCTTT.

The V and J genes are TRBV29-1 and TRBJ1-3, with a possible D match to TRBD1 (6 bases). Germline CDR1 SQVTM, CDR2 ANQGSEA. Deletions cut 6 bases from V and 2 bases from J, with 14 bases between. The CDR3 covers 14 residues. The CDR3 DNA is TGCAGCGTCGAGGGGGATAAGACTGGAAACACCATATATTTT. It translates to CSVEGDKTGNTIYF.